Described below is a single T cell receptor beta chain sequence and its context. Antigen unknown. At one end the junction does not follow the germline gene, possibly because of a read error. This sample was included in a study of neurological immune-mediated disorders. 5'RACE generated cDNA with 10-nucleotide random UMIs. TCRdb independently ran MiXCR on the 5' RACE reads; one entry per CDR3 protein. The table has about 60,000 distinct CDR3 sequences, around 9.7% seen once; the top ten hold roughly an eighth. General observations from the study: While HTLV-1-associated myelopathy showed the greatest TCR clonal expansion, multiple sclerosis showed the least, falling below healthy controls.

The germline V gene has CDR1 SEHNR and CDR2 FQNEAQ (reference sequence). This CDR3 has 14 amino acids. Noted time point: longitudinal time-point 2. J is TRBJ2-3 and V is TRBV7-9; unclear D gene. TRBJ1-5 explains the end of the DNA better; the J call may be wrong. The clonotype originates from a man aged 25-40 years in good health. Sample: PBMCs. CDR3 coding DNA: TGTGCCAGTAGCTTATTCCTAACGCCAGATACGCAGCATTTT. Translating it yields CASSLFLTPDTQHF.